This paragraph reports one TCR beta chain. The data were taken from a study of blood T cell repertoires in COVID-19. Study-wide context: From the United States, Italy and Spain came samples of acute and convalescent COVID-19. T cells, B-cell-depleted T cells, or PBMCs supplied cDNA or gDNA.

Germline loops: CDR1 LGHDT, CDR2 YNNKEL (reference sequence). The CDR3 consists of 14 residues. With V trimmed by 1 base and J by 11 bases, 8 bases remained unmatched. As processed by the authors: Estimation of nucleated cell counts relied on the amplification of reference gene primers. Libraries were prepared by immunoSEQ multiplex PCR; TCRdb keeps only in-frame clonotypes and omits some of them. V and J calls and clone size follow that table, whereas D and trimming were derived from the DNA. The repertoire holds 200,000 or so clones, with 84% as singletons. The receptor comes from a man aged 35-49 years who had recovered from COVID-19. The J gene is TRBJ2-4, the V gene TRBV3-1 (or the pseudogene TRBV3-2); 7 bases are a match to TRBD2. The sequenced sample consisted of peripheral blood. The DNA of the CDR3 is TGTGCCAGCAGCCAAGGTACTAGCGTTAAGTTTCAGTACTTC. Translation gives CASSQGTSVKFQYF.